These T cell receptor beta chains were read from a single sample in a study of blood T cell repertoires in COVID-19. Only in-frame clones appear in the TCRdb table, and some are missing; sequencing was by immunoSEQ multiplex PCR. This table holds some 110,000 clones, approximately 88% found once. Sequencing input: peripheral blood. The origin of the receptors is a woman in her 70s with acute or convalescent COVID-19. CDR3s include the opening cysteine and the closing phenylalanine or tryptophan. The D gene is left open where the match is weak. Clone size is not always given. Where it is, it says once, few, many or a class for expanded clones.

TRBJ2-1 | NA | NA | TRBV7-8 | CASTSPRLGYNEQFF | TGTGCCAGCACCTCACCCAGACTAGGCTACAATGAGCAGTTCTTC
TRBJ2-5 | few | TRBD2 | TRBV11-3 | CASSLGLAGRETQYF | TGTGCCAGCAGCTTGGGGCTAGCGGGGCGAGAGACCCAGTACTTC
TRBJ2-1 | NA | NA | TRBV9 | CASSVQGNEQFF | TGTGCCAGCAGCGTACAGGGCAATGAGCAGTTCTTC
TRBJ2-3 | NA | NA | TRBV9 | CASSFGGLSTDTQYF | TGTGCCAGCAGCTTCGGAGGTCTAAGCACAGATACGCAGTATTTT
TRBJ2-1 | NA | NA | TRBV6-5 | CALRGSILNEQFF | TGTGCCCTGCGGGGCTCAATTCTCAATGAGCAGTTCTTC
TRBJ1-3 | NA | TRBD1 | TRBV7-8 | CASSPPGQYGNTIYF | TGTGCCAGCAGCCCGCCGGGACAGTACGGAAACACCATATATTTT
TRBJ2-2 | NA | NA | TRBV5-1 | CASSSTQGKTGELFF | TGCGCCAGCAGCTCGACTCAGGGGAAAACCGGGGAGCTGTTTTTT
TRBJ2-2 | NA | NA | TRBV7-8 | CASNPRSLGLGGELFF | TGTGCCAGCAACCCCAGATCACTAGGCTTAGGCGGGGAGCTGTTTTTT
TRBJ1-4 | NA | NA | TRBV21-1 | CASSKSTGANEKLFF | TGTGCCAGCAGCAAATCGACAGGGGCTAATGAAAAACTGTTTTTT
TRBJ1-2 | NA | TRBD1 | TRBV27 | CASSLSIGGKGGRGGYTF | TGTGCCAGCAGTTTATCGATAGGGGGCAAAGGAGGAAGGGGCGGCTACACCTTC
TRBJ1-2 | NA | NA | TRBV19 | CASSMVARGYTF | TGTGCCAGTAGTATGGTCGCGCGGGGCTACACCTTC
TRBJ2-7 | NA | NA | TRBV11-2 | CASSSVSERAYEQYF | TGTGCCAGCAGCTCCGTCTCTGAGAGGGCCTACGAGCAGTACTTC
TRBJ2-1 | NA | TRBD2 | TRBV15 | CATSPGLAGGNWIYNEQFF | TGTGCCACCAGTCCCGGACTAGCGGGGGGGAATTGGATCTACAATGAGCAGTTCTTC
TRBJ1-6 | NA | TRBD1 | TRBV19 | CASRDRGEPLHF | TGTGCCAGCCGGGACAGGGGAGAGCCCCTCCACTTT
TRBJ2-2 | few | TRBD2 | TRBV27 | CASRPTSGRGTGELFF | TGTGCCAGCAGACCCACTAGCGGGAGGGGCACCGGGGAGCTGTTTTTT
TRBJ1-5 | NA | NA | TRBV7-6 | CASSPTASNQPQHF | TGTGCCAGCAGCCCGACAGCTAGCAATCAGCCCCAGCATTTT
TRBJ2-2 | once | NA | TRBV9 | CASSVENGGLGELFF | TGTGCCAGCAGCGTAGAAAACGGGGGACTCGGGGAGCTGTTTTTT
TRBJ1-1 | once | TRBD1 | TRBV5-4 | CASSFYRGGTEAFF | TGTGCCAGCAGCTTTTACAGGGGTGGCACTGAAGCTTTCTTT
TRBJ2-7 | NA | TRBD1 | TRBV11-3 | CASSLRGQGAEQYF | TGTGCCAGCAGCCTTAGGGGACAGGGGGCTGAGCAGTACTTC
TRBJ2-1 | NA | TRBD2 | TRBV5-1 | CASSLRRGEYNEQFF | TGCGCCAGCAGCTTGAGGCGGGGGGAGTACAATGAGCAGTTCTTC
TRBJ2-5 | NA | NA | TRBV7-3 | CASSLNRDETQYF | TGTGCCAGCAGCTTAAACAGGGATGAGACCCAGTACTTC
TRBJ1-1 | NA | NA | TRBV19 | CASSPYQGTDTEAFF | TGTGCCAGTAGTCCCTACCAGGGAACGGACACTGAAGCTTTCTTT
TRBJ1-1 | NA | NA | TRBV6-4 | CASSRQLNTEAFF | TGTGCCAGCAGTCGACAGTTGAACACTGAAGCTTTCTTT
TRBJ2-1 | NA | TRBD2 | TRBV7-8 | CASSRPPLAIHNEQFF | TGTGCCAGCAGCCGACCACCACTAGCGATCCACAATGAGCAGTTCTTC
TRBJ2-1 | once | TRBD2 | TRBV5-4 | CASSRDPGGSYNEQFF | TGTGCCAGCAGCAGGGACCCGGGGGGCTCCTACAATGAGCAGTTCTTC
TRBJ2-1 | NA | TRBD2 | TRBV9 | CASSVEPGLAGGNEQFF | TGTGCCAGCAGCGTAGAGCCGGGACTAGCGGGGGGCAATGAGCAGTTCTTC
TRBJ2-1 | NA | TRBD2 | TRBV13 | CASSTGLAGGNEQFF | TGTGCCAGCAGCACCGGACTAGCGGGAGGCAATGAGCAGTTCTTC
TRBJ1-5 | NA | NA | TRBV24-1 | CATSAAGAGNQPQHF | TGTGCCACCAGTGCCGCGGGGGCGGGCAATCAGCCCCAGCATTTT
TRBJ2-3 | NA | TRBD2 | TRBV12-5 | CASGFRGRGDTQYF | TGTGCTAGTGGTTTTCGCGGGAGGGGAGATACGCAGTATTTT
TRBJ1-1 | NA | TRBD1 | TRBV5-1 | CASSLNGQGVSWTEAFF | TGCGCCAGCAGCTTAAACGGACAGGGAGTGTCTTGGACTGAAGCTTTCTTT
TRBJ2-5 | NA | TRBD2 | TRBV7-7 | CASSLGGGQETQYF | TGTGCCAGCAGCTTGGGCGGGGGCCAAGAGACCCAGTACTTC
TRBJ2-1 | few | NA | TRBV12-5 | CASGFAWESYNEQFF | TGTGCTAGTGGTTTTGCATGGGAGTCCTACAATGAGCAGTTCTTC
TRBJ1-4 | NA | NA | TRBV3-1/TRBV3-2 | CASSQVGYPNEKLFF | TGTGCCAGCAGCCAAGTCGGGTATCCTAATGAAAAACTGTTTTTT
TRBJ1-2 | few | NA | TRBV14 | CASSQDLRNYGYTF | TGTGCCAGCAGCCAAGATCTACGGAACTATGGCTACACCTTC
TRBJ2-4 | once | TRBD1 | TRBV19 | CASTPRQGAEDIQYF | TGTGCCAGTACCCCGAGACAGGGGGCCGAGGACATTCAGTACTTC
TRBJ2-3 | NA | NA | TRBV28 | CASNSFSGAGTDTQYF | TGTGCCAGCAACTCCTTTAGCGGAGCGGGCACAGATACGCAGTATTTT
TRBJ1-1 | NA | NA | TRBV12-3/TRBV12-4 | CASRRGMNTEAFF | TGTGCCAGCAGACGAGGGATGAACACTGAAGCTTTCTTT
TRBJ1-6 | NA | NA | TRBV14 | CASSQEFPNSPLHF | TGTGCCAGCAGCCAAGAGTTTCCAAATTCACCCCTCCACTTT
TRBJ2-7 | NA | NA | TRBV11-1 | CASSLSRGYEQYF | TGTGCCAGCAGCTTATCCAGAGGCTACGAGCAGTACTTC
TRBJ2-2 | NA | NA | TRBV27 | CASSAWPTGELFF | TGTGCCAGCAGCGCCTGGCCCACCGGGGAGCTGTTTTTT
TRBJ2-5 | NA | NA | TRBV6-1 | CASSEGRGPPETQYF | TGTGCCAGCAGTGAAGGAAGGGGCCCTCCTGAGACCCAGTACTTC
TRBJ2-1 | NA | TRBD2 | TRBV5-1 | CASSFPLAGGGEQFF | TGCGCCAGCAGCTTTCCACTAGCGGGAGGTGGTGAGCAGTTCTTC
TRBJ2-5 | NA | TRBD1 | TRBV2 | CASSEAPQGAGQETQYF | TGTGCCAGCAGTGAAGCTCCTCAGGGGGCAGGACAAGAGACCCAGTACTTC
TRBJ2-7 | few | NA | TRBV6-6 | CASLGAVTYEQYF | TGTGCCAGCCTAGGGGCGGTAACCTACGAGCAGTACTTC
TRBJ2-7 | NA | TRBD2 | TRBV6-5 | CATSGLAAYEQYF | TGTGCCACCTCGGGACTAGCGGCCTACGAGCAGTACTTC
TRBJ2-2 | few | TRBD1 | TRBV28 | CASSSVWGTGTNTGELFF | TGTGCCAGCAGTTCCGTTTGGGGGACAGGGACGAACACCGGGGAGCTGTTTTTT
TRBJ2-7 | once | TRBD2 | TRBV7-2 | CASSPRTTSGTGDEQYF | TGTGCCAGCAGCCCTAGGACGACTAGCGGGACGGGCGACGAGCAGTACTTC
TRBJ2-5 | NA | TRBD1 | TRBV12-5 | CASSKDRTQETQYF | TGTGCTAGTTCGAAGGACAGGACTCAAGAGACCCAGTACTTC
TRBJ1-5 | NA | TRBD1 | TRBV19 | CASSDRGNQPQHF | TGTGCCAGTAGCGACAGGGGTAATCAGCCCCAGCATTTT
TRBJ1-1 | NA | NA | TRBV18 | CASSPRGGETEAFF | TGTGCCAGCTCACCTCGCGGAGGGGAAACTGAAGCTTTCTTT
TRBJ2-1 | once | TRBD1 | TRBV7-9 | CASSLAGQGEQFF | TGTGCCAGCAGCTTAGCGGGACAGGGGGAGCAGTTCTTC